Below, one T cell receptor beta chain is given with its context. This sample is drawn from a study of cytomegalovirus exposure and HLA in healthy donors. With 60 Vbeta and 13 Jbeta primers, the PCR was carried out. Clones were sequenced by immunoSEQ multiplex PCR, and TCRdb holds only the in-frame ones, with some missing. Of approximately 160,000 clones in the sample, about four fifths were seen once. What was sequenced was PBMCs. The source of this sequence is a woman in her forties or fifties in good health and CMV-seropositive.

CDR3 region: CASSCWDLMYGKIPRGVHGYTF. The CDR3 coding sequence is TGCGCCAGCAGCTGTTGGGATTTAATGTACGGTAAGATTCCCAGGGGCGTGCATGGCTACACCTTC. The rearrangement joins TRBV5-1 to TRBJ1-2; D possibly corresponds to TRBD1 (6 bases). Germline values: CDR1 SGHRS, CDR2 YFSETQ. There are 22 residues in the CDR3. Trimming shortened V by 3 bases and J by 6 bases, and 39 bases separated the two germline ends.